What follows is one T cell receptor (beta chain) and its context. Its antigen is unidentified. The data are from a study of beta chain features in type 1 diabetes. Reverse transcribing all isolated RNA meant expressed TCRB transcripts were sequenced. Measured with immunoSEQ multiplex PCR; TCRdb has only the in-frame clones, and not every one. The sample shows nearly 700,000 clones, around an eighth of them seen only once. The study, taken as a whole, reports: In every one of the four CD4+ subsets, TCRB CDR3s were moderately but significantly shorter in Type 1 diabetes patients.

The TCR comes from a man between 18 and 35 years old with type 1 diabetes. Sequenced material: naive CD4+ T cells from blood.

CDR3 region: CATSRDPGGDTQYF. The CDR3 DNA is TGTGCCACCAGCAGGGACCCTGGGGGAGATACGCAGTATTTT. The V gene is TRBV15, the J gene TRBJ2-3; either TRBD1 or TRBD2 may supply D (5 bases each). Germline V gene data show CDR1 as LNHNV and CDR2 as YYDKDF (reference sequence). This CDR3 spans 14 amino acids. Trimming cost V 3 bases and J 5 bases, with 12 bases left between them.